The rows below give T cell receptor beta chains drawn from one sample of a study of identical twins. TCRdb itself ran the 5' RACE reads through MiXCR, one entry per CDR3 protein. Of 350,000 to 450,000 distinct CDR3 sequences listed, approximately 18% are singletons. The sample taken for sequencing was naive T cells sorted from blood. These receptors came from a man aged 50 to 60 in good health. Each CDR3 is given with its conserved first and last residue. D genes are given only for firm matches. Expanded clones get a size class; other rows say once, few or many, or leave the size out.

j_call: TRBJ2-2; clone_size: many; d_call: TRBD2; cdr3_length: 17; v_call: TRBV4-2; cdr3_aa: CASSQLAGGLGDGELFF; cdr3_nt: TGTGCCAGCAGCCAACTAGCGGGGGGCCTCGGGGACGGGGAGCTGTTTTTT
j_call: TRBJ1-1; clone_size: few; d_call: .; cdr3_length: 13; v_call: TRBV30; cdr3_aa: CAWSRQIDTEAFF; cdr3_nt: TGTGCCTGGAGCCGACAGATAGACACTGAAGCTTTCTTT
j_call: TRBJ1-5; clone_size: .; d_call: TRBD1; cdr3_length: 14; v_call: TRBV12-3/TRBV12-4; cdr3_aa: CASGSGGKNQPQHF; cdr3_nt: TGTGCCAGCGGCTCAGGGGGCAAAAATCAGCCCCAGCATTTT
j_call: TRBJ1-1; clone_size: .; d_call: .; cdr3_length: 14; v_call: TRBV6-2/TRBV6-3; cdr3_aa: CASNLGGVFTEAFF; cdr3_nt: TGTGCCAGCAACCTAGGTGGGGTTTTCACTGAAGCTTTCTTT
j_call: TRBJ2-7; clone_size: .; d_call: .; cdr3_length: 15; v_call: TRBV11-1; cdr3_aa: CASSPFAGSSSLQYF; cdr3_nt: TGTGCCAGCAGCCCATTCGCGGGTTCTTCCAGCCTACAGTACTTC
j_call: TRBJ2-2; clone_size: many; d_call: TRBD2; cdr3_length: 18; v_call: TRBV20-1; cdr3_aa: CSAREIIGTRTNTGELFF; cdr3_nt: TGCAGTGCTAGAGAAATCATTGGGACTAGAACGAACACCGGGGAGCTGTTTTTT
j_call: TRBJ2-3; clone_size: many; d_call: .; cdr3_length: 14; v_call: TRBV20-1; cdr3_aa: CSASLLGRTDTQYF; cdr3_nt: TGCAGTGCCTCCTTATTGGGGCGCACAGATACGCAGTATTTT
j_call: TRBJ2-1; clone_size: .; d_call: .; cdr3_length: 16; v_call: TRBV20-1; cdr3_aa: CSARTSDIGMGNEQFF; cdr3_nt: TGCAGTGCTAGAACCTCCGACATCGGGATGGGCAATGAGCAGTTCTTC
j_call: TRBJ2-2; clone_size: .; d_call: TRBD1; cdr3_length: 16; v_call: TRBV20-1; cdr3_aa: CSARERQGTNTGELFF; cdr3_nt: TGCAGTGCTAGAGAGAGACAGGGAACGAACACCGGGGAGCTGTTTTTT
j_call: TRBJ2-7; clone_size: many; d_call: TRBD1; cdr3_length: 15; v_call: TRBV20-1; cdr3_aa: CSARDSGTGANEQYF; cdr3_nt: TGCAGTGCTAGAGATTCCGGGACAGGGGCCAACGAGCAGTACTTC
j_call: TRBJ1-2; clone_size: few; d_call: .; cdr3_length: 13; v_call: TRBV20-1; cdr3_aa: CSARARDIYGYTF; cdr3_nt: TGCAGTGCTAGAGCTAGGGATATCTATGGCTACACCTTC
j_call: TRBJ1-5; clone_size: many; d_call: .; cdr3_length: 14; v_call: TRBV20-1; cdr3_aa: CSARDLGSNQPQHF; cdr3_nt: TGCAGTGCTAGAGATCTGGGGAGCAATCAGCCCCAGCATTTT
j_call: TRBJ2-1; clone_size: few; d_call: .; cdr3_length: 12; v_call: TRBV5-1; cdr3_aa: CASRIGGGEQFF; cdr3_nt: TGCGCCAGCAGAATCGGGGGAGGTGAGCAGTTCTTC
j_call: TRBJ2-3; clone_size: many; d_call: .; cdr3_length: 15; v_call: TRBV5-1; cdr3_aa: CASSLAPHRTDTQYF; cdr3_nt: TGCGCCAGCAGCTTGGCACCCCACAGGACAGATACGCAGTATTTT
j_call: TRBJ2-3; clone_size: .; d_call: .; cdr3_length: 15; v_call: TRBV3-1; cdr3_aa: CASSQGRGVTDTQYF; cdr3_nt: TGTGCCAGCAGCCAAGGCAGGGGGGTCACAGATACGCAGTATTTT
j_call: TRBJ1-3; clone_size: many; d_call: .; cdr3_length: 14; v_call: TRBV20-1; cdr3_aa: CSAPLGASGNTIYF; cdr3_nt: TGCAGTGCTCCTCTGGGGGCTTCCGGAAACACCATATATTTT
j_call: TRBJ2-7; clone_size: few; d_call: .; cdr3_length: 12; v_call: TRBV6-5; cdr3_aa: CASSYAGDEQYF; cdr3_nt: TGTGCCAGCAGTTATGCAGGGGACGAGCAGTACTTC
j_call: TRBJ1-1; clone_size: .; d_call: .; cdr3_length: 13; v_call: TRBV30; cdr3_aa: CAWSVGGGTEAFF; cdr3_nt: TGTGCCTGGAGTGTAGGGGGAGGTACTGAAGCTTTCTTT
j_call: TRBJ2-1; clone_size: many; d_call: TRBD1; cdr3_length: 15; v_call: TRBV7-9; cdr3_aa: CASSLRTGNYNEQFF; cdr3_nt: TGTGCCAGCAGCTTACGGACAGGAAACTACAATGAGCAGTTCTTC
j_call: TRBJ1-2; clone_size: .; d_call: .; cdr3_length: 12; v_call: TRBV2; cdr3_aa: CASLGQVYGYTF; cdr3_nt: TGTGCCAGCCTGGGACAAGTCTATGGCTACACCTTC
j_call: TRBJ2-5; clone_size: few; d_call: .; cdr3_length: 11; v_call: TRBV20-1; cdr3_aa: CSAPPQETQYF; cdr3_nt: TGCAGTGCTCCACCCCAAGAGACCCAGTACTTC
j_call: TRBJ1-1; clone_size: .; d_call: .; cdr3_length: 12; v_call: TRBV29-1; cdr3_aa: CSVEDGLTEAFF; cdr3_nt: TGCAGCGTTGAAGATGGTCTTACTGAAGCTTTCTTT
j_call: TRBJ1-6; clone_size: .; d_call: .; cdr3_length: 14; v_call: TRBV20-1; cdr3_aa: CSARPSSYNSPLHF; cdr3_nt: TGCAGTGCCAGACCCAGCTCCTATAATTCACCCCTCCACTTT
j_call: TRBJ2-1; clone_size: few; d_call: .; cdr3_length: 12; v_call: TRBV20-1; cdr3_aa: CSANRARGEQFF; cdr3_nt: TGCAGTGCTAATAGAGCCCGGGGGGAGCAGTTCTTC
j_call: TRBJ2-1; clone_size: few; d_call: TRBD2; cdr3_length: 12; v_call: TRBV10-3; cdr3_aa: CATRLAGVEQFF; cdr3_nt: TGTGCCACTCGACTAGCGGGGGTAGAGCAGTTCTTC
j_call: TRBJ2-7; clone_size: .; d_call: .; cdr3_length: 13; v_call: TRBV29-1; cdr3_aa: CSVVGPLRNEQYF; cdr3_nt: TGCAGCGTTGTAGGACCCCTACGTAACGAGCAGTACTTC
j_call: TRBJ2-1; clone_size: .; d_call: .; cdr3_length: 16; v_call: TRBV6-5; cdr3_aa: CASSYGSRGSYNEQFF; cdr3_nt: TGTGCCAGCAGTTACGGCTCGCGGGGTAGTTACAATGAGCAGTTCTTC
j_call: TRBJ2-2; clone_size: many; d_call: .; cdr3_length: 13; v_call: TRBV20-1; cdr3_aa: CSAFTRDTGELFF; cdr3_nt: TGCAGTGCCTTTACCCGGGACACCGGGGAGCTGTTTTTT